What follows are 21 T cell receptor beta chains derived from one specimen sequenced in a study of vaccination and CD4 T cells after COVID-19. Described treatment: approximately 9-day PBMC culture with coronavirus spike peptide pools or control peptides (ViraFEST assay). During the years 2011-2018, before the COVID-19 pandemic, the unexposed donor's CD4+ T cells were collected. These receptors' antigens are unknown. At the Johns Hopkins FTIC core, DNA taken from cultured CD4+ T cells was sequenced by way of the Oncomine TCR Beta short-read assay. TCRdb reprocessed the PCR reads with MiXCR, giving one entry per CDR3 protein. Of about 6,900 distinct CDR3 sequences listed, roughly 50% are singletons. Sequencing used CD4+ T cells from blood, cultured in vitro. These receptors originate from a human donor in good health.

The sample holds a few counts of this clonotype. The rearrangement joins TRBV30 to TRBJ1-2; TRBD1 matches at 8 bases. V trimming: 1 base; J trimming: 4 bases; junction bases outside the gene matches: 5. The CDR3 length is 14 residues. Germline V gives CDR1 GTSNPN, CDR2 SVGIG (reference sequence). This CDR3 reads CAWSAIDRGYGYTF. The CDR3 nucleotides are TGTGCCTGGAGTGCGATTGACAGGGGCTATGGCTACACCTTC.

This chain connects TRBV2 to TRBJ2-7, with 13 bases identical to TRBD2. This CDR3 region has 19 residues. Trimming took 6 bases from V and 2 from J; bases not matched to a gene: 16. CDR1 and CDR2 (germline): SNHLY, FYNNEI. CDR3 sequence: CASSRHRLAGGQQTYEQYF. The CDR3 DNA reads TGTGCCAGCAGCCGACACCGACTAGCGGGAGGCCAACAAACCTACGAGCAGTACTTC.

This clonotype came up a few times. The rearrangement joins TRBV6-2 or TRBV6-3 to TRBJ1-2; D gene ambiguous. Deletions cut 6 bases from V and 4 bases from J, with 6 bases between. This CDR3 region has 11 residues. In germline, CDR1 is MNHEY, CDR2 SVGEGT. Here the CDR3 reads CASSQVYGYTF. The DNA of the CDR3 is TGTGCCAGCAGCCAAGTCTATGGCTACACCTTC.

This clonotype was seen a few times. The gene calls are TRBV11-2 and TRBJ1-1; D gene uncertain. The V end was cut by 0 bases, the J end by 0 bases, with 2 bases between. Per the germline V gene, CDR1 is SGHAT and CDR2 is FQNNGV. CDR3 size: 13 residues. The CDR3 DNA reads as TGTGCCAGCAGCTTAGAGGTGAACACTGAAGCTTTCTTT. Translated: CASSLEVNTEAFF.

J is TRBJ1-2 and V is TRBV6-2 or TRBV6-3, with unresolved D. V lost 7 bases and J lost 8, with 20 bases in between. Per germline, CDR1 MNHEY and CDR2 SVGEGT. The CDR3 extends over 14 amino acids. The CDR3 region is CASTYREVRAGYTF. The CDR3, as DNA: TGTGCCAGCACCTACCGGGAGGTCCGGGCAGGCTACACCTTC.

The chain has TRBV20-1 and TRBJ2-3; no clear D gene. Germline V lookup: CDR1 DFQATT, CDR2 SNEGSKA (reference sequence). The CDR3 contains 14 residues. Trimming stripped 3 bases from V and 7 bases from J, with 17 bases between. The CDR3 DNA reads as TGCAGTGCTAGGCCTAGGGCAAAGGGAAATACGCAGTATTTT. Translating gives CSARPRAKGNTQYF.

This clonotype ranks as medium-sized (0.01 to 0.1%). This rearrangement joins TRBV20-1 to TRBJ1-6; D remains ambiguous. Trimming took off 1 base at V and 6 bases at J, with 10 bases between the two ends. In germline, CDR1 is DFQATT, CDR2 SNEGSKA (reference sequence). CDR3 length: 14 amino acids. The CDR3 DNA reads TGCAGTGCTAGAGTAGTCGGTTTTAATTCACCCCTCCACTTT. Amino acid sequence: CSARVVGFNSPLHF.

This clonotype was observed a handful of times. The V gene is TRBV7-6, the J gene TRBJ2-1; D unresolved. The CDR3 length is 14 residues. V lost 2 bases to trimming and J lost 1 base, with 6 bases between them. The germline gives CDR1 SGHVS, CDR2 FNYEAQ. For the CDR3, the DNA is TGTGCCAGCAGCTTAATCGGGTCCTACAATGAGCAGTTCTTC. Translated: CASSLIGSYNEQFF.

This clonotype showed up just a few times. This chain links TRBV5-1 with TRBJ1-1; 9 nucleotides align to TRBD1. Germline loops: CDR1 SGHRS, CDR2 YFSETQ. V gave up 4 bases and J gave up 7 bases; unmatched junction bases: 8. The CDR3 covers 14 residues. CDR3 loop: CASSRNRGQSEAFF. The DNA for the CDR3 is TGCGCCAGCAGCCGCAACAGGGGGCAAAGTGAAGCTTTCTTT.

The chain employs TRBV6-5 and TRBJ2-3; 9 bases map to TRBD1. The CDR3 has 16 amino acids. The junction had 4 bases not matched to a gene; V was cut back by 2 bases and J by 1 base. The V gene's germline CDR1 is MNHEY and CDR2 SVGAGI. The CDR3: CASSYMRQGGTDTQYF. The CDR3 DNA reads as TGTGCCAGCAGTTACATGAGACAGGGGGGCACAGATACGCAGTATTTT.

The chain employs TRBV28 and TRBJ1-6; 7 nucleotides line up with TRBD1. With 3 bases clipped from V and 7 bases from J, the junction kept 18 bases outside the gene matches. This CDR3 contains 19 residues. Germline-derived CDR1 and CDR2 are MDHEN and SYDVKM. In DNA, the CDR3 is TGTGCCAGCAGTTTCCCTTTCGGGGCTGAGGGGGCAGGGAATTCACCCCTCCACTTT. This sequence encodes CASSFPFGAEGAGNSPLHF.

V and J are TRBV5-1 and TRBJ2-5; 7 nucleotides agree with TRBD2. The germline V gene has CDR1 SGHRS and CDR2 YFSETQ. CDR3 length equals 13 residues. V dropped 4 bases and J dropped 2; count of bases not matched to a gene: 2. This CDR3 reads CASSGGDQETQYF. In DNA, the CDR3 is TGCGCCAGCAGCGGGGGGGATCAAGAGACCCAGTACTTC.

V gene TRBV30 combines with J gene TRBJ2-6; no reliable D call. Per the germline V gene, CDR1 is GTSNPN and CDR2 is SVGIG (reference sequence). Trimming took off 0 bases at V and 15 bases at J, with 15 bases between the two ends. This CDR3 spans 13 amino acids. The CDR3 is CAWSVGWGITLTF. The CDR3 nucleotides read TGTGCCTGGAGTGTAGGGTGGGGAATTACCCTGACTTTC.

This clonotype was seen only a few times. This chain connects TRBV6-1 to TRBJ2-2; 7 nucleotides match TRBD2. V lost 5 bases to trimming and J lost 0 bases; unmatched junction nucleotides: 3. There are 15 residues in the CDR3. Germline V gene data show CDR1 as MNHNS and CDR2 as SASEGT. CDR3 bases: TGTGCCAGCAGTACCCTAGCGGCGAACACCGGGGAGCTGTTTTTT. Translated: CASSTLAANTGELFF.

The rearrangement links TRBV21-1 to TRBJ2-3. TRBV21-1 represents a pseudogene. This CDR3 is 15 amino acids long. The CDR3 region has the DNA TGTGCCAGCAGCAAAGCGCTTTCTAGAACAGATACGCAGTATTTT. Translated: CASSKALSRTDTQYF.

This clonotype has a handful of counts. The chain couples TRBV6-1 to TRBJ1-1; D not certain. Trimming left V 7 bases short and J 3 bases short, with 18 bases between. The CDR3 extends over 15 amino acids. CDR1 and CDR2 (germline): MNHNS, SASEGT. The CDR3 DNA reads as TGTGCCAGCATGAGGATGGGCCATCGGGACACTGAAGCTTTCTTT. It is translated as CASMRMGHRDTEAFF.

The V gene is TRBV20-1, the J gene TRBJ2-3, with 11 bases lining up with TRBD2. After removal of 1 base from V and 4 bases from J, the junction contained 7 bases not matched to a gene. The CDR3 extends over 16 amino acids. The germline V gene encodes CDR1 DFQATT and CDR2 SNEGSKA (reference sequence). The CDR3 region has the DNA TGCAGTGCTAGAGGACCGGGACTAGCGGTCCCAGATACGCAGTATTTT. This codes for CSARGPGLAVPDTQYF.

The CDR3 DNA reads as TGTGCCAGCAGCAGGGGGGGAAGCAATCAGCCCCAGCATTTT. Translating it yields CASSRGGSNQPQHF. The chain recombines TRBV5-6 with TRBJ1-5; weak D call: TRBD1 (6 bases). The V end lost 4 bases, the J end lost 1 base, and 9 bases lay between the germline ends. Germline CDR1 is SGHDT and CDR2 is YYEEEE. The CDR3 sequence is 14 residues long.

J is TRBJ2-7 and V is TRBV11-2; 14 bases are shared with TRBD2. Germline CDR1 is SGHAT and CDR2 is FQNNGV. V was pared by 5 bases and J by 1 base, with 10 bases of the junction left unmatched. This CDR3 has 18 residues. This CDR3 is CASSRYGTSGSLSYEQYF. The CDR3 bases are TGTGCCAGCAGCAGATACGGGACTAGCGGGAGTTTGTCCTACGAGCAGTACTTC.

The chain employs TRBV2 and TRBJ1-2; no clear D. This CDR3 comprises 12 residues. CDR1 SNHLY and CDR2 FYNNEI come from the germline V gene. V gave up 4 bases and J gave up 1 base, with 4 bases separating them. CDR3 DNA: TGTGCCAGCAGTGCGGTTAACTATGGCTACACCTTC. Its protein product is CASSAVNYGYTF.

The rearrangement links TRBV7-2 to TRBJ2-1, with D perhaps matching TRBD2 (7 bases). Germline CDR1 SGHTA, CDR2 FQGNSA. The CDR3 contains 16 residues. The V end was cut by 0 bases, the J end by 6 bases, with 15 bases between. The CDR3 sequence: CASSLAWGGPGNEQFF. The CDR3 nucleotides are TGTGCCAGCAGCTTAGCATGGGGGGGCCCTGGCAATGAGCAGTTCTTC. The variable domain in full, completed from reference TRBV7-2 and TRBJ2-1, reads GAGVSQSPSNKVTEKGKDVELRCDPISGHTALYWYRQSLGQGLEFLIYFQGNSAPDKSGLPSDRFSAERTGGSVSTLTIQRTQQEDSAVYLCASSLAWGGPGNEQFFGPGTRLTVL.